This TCR beta chain was recovered during a study of blood T cells in healthy people across ages. Overall study: The capture of about one barcoded beta molecule per two T cells was achieved by template switching.

Using a J-beta primer mix together with a sample-barcoded 5' primer, a second PCR was run for about 6 to 11 cycles. There were at least 2.5 million CDR3-containing paired-end reads obtained from each sample. TCRdb re-derived calls from the 5' RACE reads in MiXCR, one entry per CDR3 protein. The sample has 800,000 to 900,000 distinct CDR3 sequences, approximately 59% seen once. Findings of the study overall: There was no known CMV status for donors, so expanded clonotype changes were possibly confounded. The study found more naive CD4+ cells and higher diversity in long-lived than aged donors.

Germline V gene sequence: CDR1 SGHAT, CDR2 FQNNGV. The CDR3 runs to 15 residues. This clonotype was counted a few times. The antigen is unknown. The TCR sequence derives from a man in his thirties or forties in good health. The chain has TRBV11-2 and TRBJ2-7, with TRBD2 matching 14 bases. The end of the DNA fits TRBJ2-5 better, so the J call may be wrong. Sequencing was done on a sample of blood. For the CDR3, the DNA is TGTGCCAGCAGCATGGGACTAGCGGGGGAGGTGACCCAGTACTTC. Residues: CASSMGLAGEVTQYF.